This note documents a single T cell receptor beta chain sequence. Its specificity is not known. TCRdb's protein sequence differs at residue 12 from the translated DNA; the protein presented here follows the DNA. The genes are named according to mouse. The sequence runs out 3 residues before the end of the CDR3; the remainder is reconstructed from the germline J gene. This entry comes from a study of CD8+ T cells in alopecia areata. Looking at the study overall: Female C3H/HeJ mice aged about 7-11 weeks received skin from spontaneously alopecic C3H/HeJ graft donors aged 6-12 months. Study-wide results and caveats: Clonality was higher in lesional than normal scalp, especially in alopecia totalis/universalis. Scalp sample data also include resident alphabeta T cells from normal skin.

Once RNA had been extracted, it was reverse transcribed into cDNA to act as the sequencing template. Profiled with immunoSEQ multiplex PCR; TCRdb holds only in-frame clones, not every one. This repertoire lists about 110,000 clones without singletons; around 20% sits in the top ten. This CDR3 contains 15 residues. Germline V gene lookup returns CDR1 FNHDT and CDR2 SITEND (reference sequence). Trimming removed 5 bases from V and 3 bases from J; junction bases left unmatched: 6. The chain has TRBV19 and TRBJ1-3, with 9 bases that match TRBD1. Sequencing input: lesional skin. The TCR was taken from a C3H/HeJ mouse with alopecia areata. This strain's MHC haplotype is H2-k. CDR3 region: CASSVDRGGGNTLYF. CDR3 DNA (partial): TGTGCCAGCAGCGTGGACAGGGGTGGTGGAAATACG.